The rows below give T cell receptor beta chains drawn from one sample of a study of cytomegalovirus exposure and HLA in healthy donors. Clones were read by immunoSEQ multiplex PCR, and TCRdb kept only the in-frame ones, dropping some. The listing contains 40,000 to 65,000 clones. Sequenced: PBMCs. The receptor source for this set is a man in his forties or fifties in good health and CMV-seropositive. Each CDR3 is given with its conserved first and last residue. The D gene is left open where the match is weak.

v_call,d_call,j_call,cdr3_aa,cdr3_nt
TRBV7-6,TRBD1,TRBJ2-1,CASSRGQGDEQFF,TGTGCCAGCAGCCGAGGACAGGGCGATGAGCAGTTCTTC
TRBV27,-,TRBJ2-1,CASSFPQRHGNLNEQFF,TGTGCCAGCAGTTTCCCCCAACGTCACGGGAACCTCAATGAGCAGTTCTTC
TRBV7-9,-,TRBJ2-3,CASSLSQATDTQYF,TGTGCCAGCAGCTTAAGCCAGGCCACAGATACGCAATATTTT
TRBV7-9,-,TRBJ1-4,CASSFGYSEKLFF,TGTGCCAGCAGCTTTGGCTACAGTGAAAAACTGTTTTTT
TRBV9,TRBD2,TRBJ2-2,CASSGDPSGGYTGELFF,TGTGCCAGCAGCGGTGACCCGAGCGGGGGGTACACCGGGGAGCTGTTTTTT
TRBV7-9,-,TRBJ1-2,CASSLGTGYTF,TGTGCCAGCAGCTTAGGTACCGGGTACACCTTC
TRBV1,-,TRBJ1-5,CTSSQENRAGNQPQHF,TGCACCAGCAGCCAAGAGAACAGGGCCGGCAATCAGCCCCAGCATTTT
TRBV7-2,-,TRBJ1-5,CASSPSGAGQPQHF,TGTGCCAGCAGCCCTTCAGGGGCAGGTCAGCCCCAGCATTTT
TRBV30,TRBD1,TRBJ2-5,CAWSVSGQRGETQYF,TGTGCCTGGAGTGTATCGGGACAGCGTGGGGAGACCCAGTACTTC
TRBV27,-,TRBJ1-4,CASSTYTSEKLFF,TGTGCCAGCAGTACGTATACGAGTGAAAAACTGTTTTTT
TRBV30,-,TRBJ1-3,CAWSQGGSGNTIYF,TGTGCCTGGAGTCAAGGGGGATCAGGAAACACCATATATTTT
TRBV9,-,TRBJ1-2,CASSDGSVRNWATF,TGTGCCAGCAGCGATGGGAGTGTTCGGAATTGGGCCACCTTC
TRBV5-6,TRBD2,TRBJ2-5,CASSLSVAGGLSETQYF,TGTGCCAGCAGCTTGTCTGTAGCGGGGGGGTTATCGGAGACCCAGTACTTC
TRBV9,TRBD2,TRBJ2-5,CASSVAVAGDQETQYF,TGTGCCAGCAGCGTAGCGGTAGCGGGGGATCAAGAGACCCAGTACTTC
TRBV14,TRBD1,TRBJ2-2,CASSRDRVIGELFF,TGTGCCAGCAGCCGGGACAGGGTTATCGGGGAGCTGTTTTTT
TRBV27,TRBD2,TRBJ2-5,CASTLNGGGREETQYF,TGTGCCAGCACCCTAAACGGTGGCGGGAGGGAAGAGACCCAGTACTTC
TRBV6-1,TRBD2,TRBJ2-3,CAIRTSGSRGTQYF,TGTGCCATCAGGACTAGCGGGAGCCGGGGTACGCAGTATTTT
TRBV7-2,TRBD1,TRBJ1-2,CASSLASQGAYGYTF,TGTGCCAGCAGCTTAGCGTCACAGGGGGCATATGGCTACACCTTC
TRBV21-1,-,TRBJ1-3,CASSKGDRTGGTNTIYF,TGTGCCAGCAGCAAAGGAGATAGGACAGGGGGAACAAACACCATATATTTT
TRBV7-2,TRBD1,TRBJ1-5,CASRPTGESNQPQHF,TGTGCCAGCAGACCTACAGGGGAATCGAATCAGCCCCAGCATTTT
TRBV7-9,TRBD2,TRBJ2-7,CASSFSGAGGRAYEQYF,TGTGCCAGCAGCTTTAGCGGGGCGGGAGGGAGAGCCTACGAGCAGTACTTC
TRBV2,-,TRBJ1-2,CASSGTLGANGYTF,TGTGCCAGCTCCGGTACGCTAGGGGCAAACGGCTACACCTTC
TRBV30,-,TRBJ2-1,CAWSKRGANEQFF,TGTGCCTGGAGTAAACGGGGGGCAAATGAGCAGTTCTTC
TRBV19,-,TRBJ1-5,CASSQANSNQPQHF,TGTGCCAGTAGTCAGGCGAATAGCAATCAGCCCCAGCATTTT
TRBV7-9,-,TRBJ1-4,CASSLGLDPTNEKLFF,TGTGCCAGCAGCTTAGGTCTAGACCCAACTAATGAAAAACTGTTTTTT
TRBV10-3,-,TRBJ2-7,CAIKEAGYEQYF,TGTGCCATCAAGGAAGCGGGCTACGAGCAGTACTTC
TRBV28,-,TRBJ1-3,CASSFPGSGNTIYF,TGTGCCAGCAGTTTCCCGGGCTCTGGAAACACCATATATTTT
TRBV11-3,-,TRBJ2-6,CASSWGSSSGANVLTF,TGTGCCAGCAGCTGGGGCAGCTCATCTGGGGCCAACGTCCTGACTTTC
TRBV27,-,TRBJ1-6,CASGFMTVDPLHF,TGTGCCAGCGGATTCATGACAGTCGACCCCCTCCACTTT
TRBV5-4,TRBD2,TRBJ2-7,CASSLKRERAGEQYF,TGTGCCAGCAGCTTGAAGCGGGAGAGAGCCGGCGAGCAGTACTTC
TRBV28,TRBD2,TRBJ2-1,CASSPRAGGPGEQFF,TGTGCCAGCAGCCCGAGAGCGGGAGGGCCTGGTGAGCAGTTCTTC
TRBV30,-,TRBJ2-4,CAWSVGATIAKNIQYF,TGTGCCTGGAGTGTTGGGGCAACCATAGCCAAAAACATTCAGTACTTC